These 22 T cell receptor beta chains were all obtained from the same sample, sequenced in a study of spatial heterogeneity in lung cancer. These receptors have no identified antigens. TCRdb used MiXCR to reprocess the 5' RACE reads, holding one entry per CDR3 protein. The top ten clones hold around 25% of a sample with roughly 2,300 distinct CDR3 sequences, 35% to 45% of them seen once. Whole-study findings and limits: Counts of expanded intratumoral alpha and beta TCRs tracked tumor mutation counts.

Specified time point: sample taken at primary tumor resection. The sequencing here drew on lung tumor tissue, taken at surgery. These TCRs come from a male donor with early-stage non-small cell lung cancer.

This clonotype turned up a few times. This beta chain is a stray read from a library made for alpha chains; its abundance is not meaningful. The chain is built from TRBV4-1 and TRBJ1-5; D possibly corresponds to TRBD1 (6 bases). The V end was cut by 0 bases, the J end by 5 bases, with 11 bases between. Germline V gene sequence: CDR1 MGHRA, CDR2 YSYEKL. The CDR3 is 15 residues long. The CDR3 reads CASSQETGNHQPQHF. Written as DNA, the CDR3 is TGCGCCAGCAGCCAAGAGACAGGTAATCATCAGCCCCAGCATTTT.

For this clonotype: This beta chain slipped into a library made for alpha chains as a stray read, so its size is not meaningful. The chain combines TRBV29-1 with TRBJ1-4, with 7 bases aligning to TRBD1. V lost 6 bases and J lost 5; bases outside the gene matches: 9. Germline V gene lookup returns CDR1 SQVTM and CDR2 ANQGSEA. The CDR3 consists of 14 residues. The CDR3 DNA reads as TGCAGCGTACAGGGGTTGTTGGGGAATGAAAAACTGTTTTTT. Translating gives CSVQGLLGNEKLFF. The full variable domain, in which reference TRBV29-1 and TRBJ1-4 provide the parts outside the CDR3, is SAVISQKPSRDICQRGTSLTIQCQVDSQVTMMFWYRQQPGQSLTLIATANQGSEATYESGFVIDKFPISRPNLTFSTLTVSNMSPEDSSIYLCSVQGLLGNEKLFFGSGTQLSVL.

Remarks on this clonotype: This beta chain lies outside the target of a library built for alpha chains; its clone size means little. The V gene is TRBV11-1, the J gene TRBJ2-1; tentatively, D is TRBD1 (6 bases). The V and J ends lost 3 bases and 15 bases respectively, with 18 bases between them. The CDR3 extends over 13 amino acids. CDR1 is SGHAT and CDR2 is FQDESV in the germline V gene (reference sequence). CDR3 protein: CASSLNTGTSPFF. As DNA, the CDR3 is TGTGCCAGCAGCTTGAATACAGGGACCTCTCCGTTCTTC. Based on the CDR3 plus reference TRBV11-1 and TRBJ2-1, the full variable domain is EAEVAQSPRYKITEKSQAVAFWCDPISGHATLYWYRQILGQGPELLVQFQDESVVDDSQLPKDRFSAERLKGVDSTLKIQPAELGDSAMYLCASSLNTGTSPFFGPGTRLTVL.

This clonotype is labeled as medium-sized. This beta chain lies outside the target of a library built for alpha chains; its clone size means little. The CDR3 region has the DNA TGTGCCAGTAGTCTCCTAGCGGGAGGGTTGTACCAAGAGACCCAGTACTTC. Translation: CASSLLAGGLYQETQYF. This sequence joins TRBV19 and TRBJ2-5; the match to TRBD2 covers 12 bases. This CDR3 spans 17 amino acids. CDR1 is LNHDA, CDR2 SQIVND, per germline (reference sequence). After removal of 5 bases from V and 0 bases from J, the junction contained 7 bases not matched to a gene.

In the case of this clonotype: Since it is a stray read in a library aimed at alpha chains, this beta chain has a size that is not meaningful. The chain uses TRBV15 and TRBJ2-1; D is unresolved. The length of the CDR3 is 15 residues. V was clipped by 0 bases and J by 0 bases, with 6 bases between them. Per germline, CDR1 LNHNV and CDR2 YYDKDF (reference sequence). The CDR3 is CATSRDPSSYNEQFF. The CDR3 nucleotides read TGTGCCACCAGCAGAGACCCCAGCTCCTACAATGAGCAGTTCTTC.

This clonotype was recorded at least ten times. This beta chain is off target for a library built for alpha chains, so its abundance means little. The chain links TRBV5-1 to TRBJ2-5; perhaps TRBD1 as D (6 bases). Germline CDR1 SGHRS, CDR2 YFSETQ. Trimming pared 2 bases from V and 7 bases from J, leaving 12 bases between. The CDR3 extends over 13 amino acids. The CDR3 DNA follows: TGCGCCAGCAGCTTCGGACAGTCACGGACCCAGTACTTC. This translates into CASSFGQSRTQYF.

Note on this clonotype: This beta chain is an unintended read in a library built for alpha chains; its size means little. The rearrangement joins TRBV12-3 or TRBV12-4 to TRBJ2-3; TRBD1 is a possible D gene (6 bases). The CDR3 totals 14 residues. V dropped 3 bases and J dropped 4 bases, with 11 bases sitting between them. CDR3 region: CASSFVAGADTQYF. The DNA for the CDR3 is TGTGCCAGCAGTTTTGTCGCAGGGGCAGATACGCAGTATTTT.

By its share, this clonotype is medium-sized. A library prepared for alpha chains yielded this beta chain as an off-target read; its size is of little meaning. This chain uses TRBV19 with TRBJ2-2; D ambiguous. Per germline, CDR1 LNHDA and CDR2 SQIVND (reference sequence). Trimming pared 0 bases from V and 1 base from J, leaving 3 bases between. The length of the CDR3 is 14 residues. The CDR3 protein is CASSIDLNTGELFF. CDR3 coding DNA: TGTGCCAGTAGTATAGACTTGAACACCGGGGAGCTGTTTTTT.

Note on this clonotype: Little can be read into the size of this beta chain, an off-target read in a library designed for alpha chains. This chain connects TRBV28 to TRBJ2-6; TRBD2 is a possible D gene (6 bases). The CDR3 runs to 14 residues. CDR1 and CDR2 from the germline V gene are MDHEN and SYDVKM. V lost 7 bases, J lost 4 bases, and 11 bases lay in between. CDR3 in DNA: TGTGCCAGCATATCGGGGGAAGGGGCCAACGTCCTGACTTTC. Translated, it gives CASISGEGANVLTF. The variable domain in full, with the rest retrieved from reference TRBV28 and TRBJ2-6, is DVKVTQSSRYLVKRTGEKVFLECVQDMDHENMFWYRQDPGLGLRLIYFSYDVKMKEKGDIPEGYSVSREKKERFSLILESASTNQTSMYLCASISGEGANVLTFGAGSRLTVL.

This clonotype is large in the sample. Since the library was made to target alpha chains, this beta chain is a stray read and its abundance is not meaningful. The chain uses TRBV7-2 and TRBJ2-3, with no clear D. V dropped 2 bases and J dropped 8 bases, with 11 bases sitting between them. The germline V gene has CDR1 SGHTA and CDR2 FQGNSA. This CDR3 region has 13 residues. The CDR3 is CASSLTTRGTQYF. CDR3 bases: TGTGCCAGCAGCTTAACCACCCGTGGTACGCAGTATTTT.

With regard to this clonotype: The library was prepared for alpha chains; this beta chain is a stray read, so its frequency means little. This sequence joins TRBV20-1 and TRBJ1-1; unclear D gene. The germline V and J ends were trimmed by 0 bases and 7 bases, with 9 bases remaining between them. CDR3 length: 12 residues. Per germline, CDR1 DFQATT and CDR2 SNEGSKA (reference sequence). The chain's CDR3 is CSARDRLGEAFF. The CDR3 DNA is TGCAGTGCTAGAGATCGTCTAGGTGAAGCTTTCTTT.

This clonotype is termed medium-sized. In a library made to pick up alpha chains, this beta chain is a stray read with a size that means little. The chain has TRBV27 and TRBJ2-3; D uncertain. The CDR3 has 12 residues. The germline V gene encodes CDR1 MNHEY and CDR2 SMNVEV (reference sequence). V was pared by 4 bases and J by 3 bases, with 5 bases between. CDR3: CASSSRTDTQYF. CDR3 coding DNA: TGTGCCAGCAGTTCGAGAACAGATACGCAGTATTTT.

A remark on this clonotype: This beta chain is an unintended read in a library built for alpha chains; its size means little. V gene TRBV7-8 combines with J gene TRBJ2-3; D uncertain. The germline V gene encodes CDR1 SGHVS and CDR2 FQNEAQ. The CDR3 consists of 14 residues. The ends were cut back, 7 bases at V and 0 bases at J, with 11 bases in the middle. The CDR3 DNA reads as TGTGCCAGCACCATACTGATCAGCACAGATACGCAGTATTTT. Its translation: CASTILISTDTQYF.

This clonotype has just a few counts. Little can be read into the size of this beta chain, an off-target read in a library designed for alpha chains. The chain uses TRBV12-3 or TRBV12-4 and TRBJ1-5, with D unclear. The CDR3 spans 14 residues. The germline V and J ends were trimmed by 3 bases and 11 bases, with 17 bases remaining between them. The CDR3 DNA sequence: TGTGCCAGCAGTTTGGCCGGTTGGGGTAAAGCCCAGCATTTT. The encoded protein is CASSLAGWGKAQHF.

This clonotype came up a few times. A library prepared for alpha chains yielded this beta chain as an off-target read; its size is of little meaning. This chain joins TRBV20-1 and TRBJ2-2; D possibly matches TRBD1 or TRBD2 (5 bases each). The CDR3 runs 15 residues. The V gene's germline CDR1 is DFQATT and CDR2 SNEGSKA (reference sequence). V gave up 6 bases and J gave up 4 bases, with 18 bases separating them. CDR3: CSAARGESPTGELFF. The CDR3 bases are TGCAGTGCGGCCCGAGGGGAGAGCCCCACCGGGGAGCTGTTTTTT.

To note about this clonotype: This beta chain was picked up by a library intended for alpha chains and is off target, so its count carries little meaning. The V call is TRBV4-2, the J call TRBJ2-3; a possible D gene is TRBD2 (6 bases). V shed 5 bases and J shed 1 base, with 13 bases lying between them. The CDR3 loop spans 15 amino acids. Germline V gives CDR1 LGHNA, CDR2 YNFKEQ. The CDR3 sequence: CASSEKASGTDTQYF. The CDR3 DNA reads TGTGCCAGCAGCGAAAAGGCTAGCGGCACAGATACGCAGTATTTT.

Points on this clonotype: This beta chain was picked up by a library intended for alpha chains and is off target, so its count carries little meaning. The CDR3 protein is CASSLNFGQGSYEQYF. CDR3 DNA sequence: TGTGCCAGCAGTTTAAATTTTGGACAGGGGAGTTACGAGCAGTACTTC. J is TRBJ2-7 and V is TRBV12-3 or TRBV12-4, with 9 positions matching TRBD1. The CDR3 consists of 16 residues. J was trimmed by 4 bases and V by 2 bases; bases with no gene match: 9.

This clonotype is categorized as large. Little can be read into the size of this beta chain, an off-target read in a library designed for alpha chains. The genes are TRBV4-3 and TRBJ2-5; 10 positions agree with TRBD1. The CDR3 has 16 residues. J was trimmed by 5 bases and V by 1 base; bases with no gene match: 7. Germline V CDR1 and CDR2: LGHNA, YSLEER. The CDR3 DNA follows: TGCGCCAGCAGCCAAGCCCGACAGGGGGCTGGGGAGACCCAGTACTTC. Its translation is CASSQARQGAGETQYF.

Comments on this clonotype: With the library built for alpha chains, this beta chain is off target and its frequency is not meaningful. The J gene is TRBJ2-3, the V gene TRBV12-3 or TRBV12-4; no definite D call. The CDR3 consists of 14 residues. V was cut by 6 bases and J by 0 bases, with 10 bases left in between. CDR3 sequence reads: CASSGPDSTDTQYF. CDR3 nucleotides: TGTGCCAGCAGCGGACCCGATAGCACAGATACGCAGTATTTT.

With regard to this clonotype: Within a library made for alpha chains, this beta chain is off target, and its count is uninformative. The chain combines TRBV18 with TRBJ2-5, with D hard to call. The CDR3 length is 12 residues. V was trimmed by 4 bases and J by 1 base, leaving 4 bases between them. CDR1 is KGHSH and CDR2 is LQKENI in the germline V gene. The CDR3 DNA follows: TGTGCCAGCTCACTAACCCAAGAGACCCAGTACTTC. It yields the protein CASSLTQETQYF.

A remark on this clonotype: In a library made to pick up alpha chains, this beta chain is a stray read with a size that means little. CDR3 nucleotides: TGCGCCAGCAGCTTGATGGGCGGTAGCTCCTACAATGAGCAGTTCTTC. Its translation: CASSLMGGSSYNEQFF. This chain joins TRBV5-1 and TRBJ2-1; D is ambiguous. This CDR3 comprises 16 residues. Germline CDR1 reads SGHRS; CDR2 reads YFSETQ. Trimming removed 1 base from V and 0 bases from J, with 11 bases in between.

With regard to this clonotype: This beta chain is a stray read from a library made for alpha chains; its abundance is not meaningful. The chain links TRBV7-2 to TRBJ2-3, with 8 bases matching TRBD2. CDR3 length: 14 amino acids. V shed 5 bases and J 4 bases; nucleotides not matched to a gene: 5. Per germline, CDR1 SGHTA and CDR2 FQGNSA. This CDR3 reads CASSPNGGADTQYF. CDR3 coding DNA: TGTGCCAGCAGCCCCAACGGGGGGGCAGATACGCAGTATTTT.